The next 29 T cell receptor beta chains were all read from a single sample in a study of identical twins. TCRdb re-analysed the 5' RACE reads in MiXCR, keeping a single row per CDR3 protein. The sample yields 520,000 or so distinct CDR3 sequences, roughly a fifth seen once. Separately, the same data were catalogued under a study of T cells expressing NK-cell markers.

Sequencing was carried out using CD4+ T cells sorted from blood. These receptors were collected from a young woman in good health.

The sample holds a few counts of this clonotype. The rearrangement joins TRBV20-1 to TRBJ1-5; D is ambiguous. CDR3 size: 12 residues. CDR1 and CDR2 from the germline V gene are DFQATT and SNEGSKA (reference sequence). Trimming removed 4 bases from V and 4 bases from J, with 8 bases in between. CDR3 loop: CSATTSNQPQHF. CDR3 DNA: TGCAGTGCTACCACCTCAAATCAGCCCCAGCATTTT.

The chain links TRBV12-3 or TRBV12-4 to TRBJ1-2, with a weak D call TRBD1 (6 bases). The CDR3 spans 14 residues. Trimming stripped 8 bases from V and 3 bases from J, with 16 bases between. The CDR3 sequence is CASVREQGYYGYTF. CDR3 coding DNA: TGTGCCAGCGTGAGGGAACAGGGATACTATGGCTACACCTTC.

As regards this clonotype: Lacking the conserved final phenylalanine or tryptophan, this CDR3 likely reflects a read error. The V gene is TRBV12-3 or TRBV12-4, the J gene TRBJ2-4; tentatively, D is TRBD1 (6 bases). V lost 6 bases, J lost 8 bases, and 11 bases lay in between. The CDR3 runs to 12 residues. CDR3 protein: CASRNRVDIQYL. For the CDR3, the DNA is TGTGCCAGCAGAAACAGGGTGGACATTCAGTACCTC.

This chain connects TRBV7-9 to TRBJ1-1; tentatively, D is TRBD1 (5 bases). Trimming left V 2 bases short and J 4 bases short, with 14 bases between. The CDR3 length is 15 residues. Looked up from germline, CDR1 is SEHNR and CDR2 is FQNEAQ (reference sequence). CDR3 bases: TGTGCCAGCAGCTTAAAGGGACCTGGCGGCACTGAAGCTTTCTTT. It yields the protein CASSLKGPGGTEAFF.

The CDR3 coding sequence is TGTGCCAGCAGTTTTTGGGGGGGCAATCTAGGGGAGCAGTTCTTC. Translating it yields CASSFWGGNLGEQFF. The chain has TRBV12-3 or TRBV12-4 and TRBJ2-1, with D perhaps matching TRBD2 (7 bases). Between the trimmed V and J ends, which lost 3 bases and 10 bases, there was a span of 19 bases. The CDR3 has 15 residues.

The V gene is TRBV6-4, the J gene TRBJ2-3; D remains ambiguous. This CDR3 contains 13 residues. V lost 3 bases and J lost 3, with 7 bases in between. Germline V gives CDR1 MRHNA, CDR2 SNTAGT. CDR3 amino acids: CASSESKTDTQYF. Written as DNA, the CDR3 is TGTGCCAGCAGTGAATCCAAGACAGATACGCAGTATTTT.

This clonotype was counted a few times. The CDR3 region has the DNA TGTGCCAGCAGTTTAAAGGGTAGGAATGAGCAGTTCTTC. Amino acid sequence: CASSLKGRNEQFF. The chain uses TRBV12-3 or TRBV12-4 and TRBJ2-1, with D hard to call. The germline V and J ends were trimmed by 2 bases and 7 bases, with 9 bases remaining between them. The CDR3 spans 13 residues.

A few counts support this clonotype. The rearrangement uses TRBV7-6 and TRBJ1-6; the D is unclear. The V end lost 1 base, the J end lost 7 bases, and 14 bases lay between the germline ends. Germline lookup yields CDR1 SGHVS and CDR2 FNYEAQ. There are 16 residues in the CDR3. CDR3 loop: CASSLGVLAVNSPLHF. CDR3 sequence (DNA): TGTGCCAGCAGCTTAGGAGTGTTGGCAGTAAATTCACCCCTCCACTTT.

The chain employs TRBV7-2 and TRBJ2-1; unclear D gene. V was clipped by 5 bases and J by 4 bases, with 9 bases between them. The CDR3 runs to 13 residues. Per germline, CDR1 SGHTA and CDR2 FQGNSA. For the CDR3, the DNA is TGTGCCAGCAGCCAGACGGCTTACAATGAGCAGTTCTTC. It translates to CASSQTAYNEQFF.

This clonotype has only a few counts. The V gene is TRBV9, the J gene TRBJ2-3; 8 bases are a match to TRBD2. CDR1 and CDR2 from the germline V gene are SGDLS and YYNGEE. V lost 3 bases and J lost 6; bases outside the gene matches: 9. This CDR3 spans 15 amino acids. The CDR3 nucleotides are TGTGCCAGCAGCGGACTTGGGACTAGAGGGGATACGCAGTATTTT. Protein sequence: CASSGLGTRGDTQYF.

The genes are TRBV7-2 and TRBJ2-5; 11 positions agree with TRBD2. The CDR3 spans 16 residues. The germline CDR1 and CDR2 sequences are SGHTA and FQGNSA. V trimming: 1 base; J trimming: 5 bases; junction bases outside the gene matches: 6. The CDR3 here is CASSLVLAGGGETQYF. CDR3 DNA: TGTGCCAGCAGCTTAGTTCTAGCGGGAGGAGGGGAGACCCAGTACTTC.

V gene TRBV10-3 combines with J gene TRBJ2-7, with TRBD2 matching 7 bases. Germline loops: CDR1 ENHRY, CDR2 SYGVKD. The CDR3 has 16 residues. V trimming: 3 bases; J trimming: 3 bases; junction bases outside the gene matches: 11. This CDR3 reads CAISEGRVPSGYEQYF. In DNA form, the CDR3 reads TGTGCCATCAGTGAAGGACGTGTTCCTAGCGGCTACGAGCAGTACTTC.

The sample holds many counts of this clonotype. The chain combines TRBV29-1 with TRBJ2-3; no clear D gene. The CDR3 runs to 12 residues. V lost 6 bases to trimming and J lost 1 base, with 8 bases between them. Germline V lookup: CDR1 SQVTM, CDR2 ANQGSEA. CDR3 DNA sequence: TGCAGCGTGGCCGACGGCACAGATACGCAGTATTTT. It is translated as CSVADGTDTQYF.

The gene calls are TRBV6-5 and TRBJ2-7; D might be TRBD2 (6 bases). V gave up 1 base and J gave up 6 bases, with 7 bases separating them. The CDR3 is 12 residues long. Germline CDR1 and CDR2: MNHEY and SVGAGI. The CDR3 loop is CASSYWRGEQYF. The CDR3 DNA follows: TGTGCCAGCAGTTACTGGAGGGGCGAGCAGTACTTC.

This clonotype was found a few times. The rearrangement links TRBV20-1 to TRBJ2-1; D might be TRBD2 (7 bases). The germline V and J ends were trimmed by 4 bases and 5 bases, with 15 bases remaining between them. Germline-derived CDR1 and CDR2 are DFQATT and SNEGSKA (reference sequence). CDR3 size: 14 residues. CDR3 loop: CSATTGGLDNEQFF. The CDR3 DNA reads as TGCAGTGCTACCACGGGGGGCTTGGACAATGAGCAGTTCTTC.

This clonotype was recorded at least ten times. The rearrangement links TRBV10-3 to TRBJ1-1; a weak D match, TRBD1 (5 bases). This CDR3 contains 13 residues. Per the germline V gene, CDR1 is ENHRY and CDR2 is SYGVKD. V lost 10 bases and J lost 3, with 15 bases in between. This CDR3 reads CATSRGVDTEAFF. As DNA, the CDR3 is TGTGCCACGTCAAGGGGCGTAGACACTGAAGCTTTCTTT.

Points on this clonotype: The junction departs from the called germline gene at one end, perhaps through a read error. This rearrangement joins TRBV5-1 to TRBJ2-1; 10 positions match TRBD1. There are 16 residues in the CDR3. Germline V lookup: CDR1 SGHRS, CDR2 YFSETQ. Here the CDR3 DNA reads TGCGCCAGCAGCTTACCTAAGACAGGGGGCGGGGAGACCCAGTATTTC. Its translation is CASSLPKTGGGETQYF.

The chain has TRBV20-1 and TRBJ1-2; weak D call: TRBD1 (6 bases). The CDR3 is 12 residues long. Germline CDR1 DFQATT, CDR2 SNEGSKA (reference sequence). V shed 8 bases and J shed 2 bases, with 12 bases lying between them. CDR3 DNA: TGCAGTCCAGGACAGCTCAACTATGGCTACACCTTC. Amino acid sequence: CSPGQLNYGYTF.

This clonotype appeared a few times. This CDR3 reads CASSLMGGTNTDTQYF. Written as DNA, the CDR3 is TGTGCCAGCAGCTTAATGGGGGGGACTAACACAGATACGCAGTATTTT. This chain joins TRBV7-3 and TRBJ2-3; TRBD2 matches at 7 bases. This CDR3 spans 16 amino acids. V trimming: 1 base; J trimming: 2 bases; junction bases outside the gene matches: 6. In germline, CDR1 is SGHTA, CDR2 FQGTGA.

The chain recombines TRBV12-3 or TRBV12-4 with TRBJ1-1, with 9 bases matching TRBD1. This CDR3 comprises 16 residues. Germline trimming cut 5 bases from V and 4 bases from J; bases unmatched to any gene: 11. The CDR3 reads CASSPGTGNMGTEAFF. DNA of the CDR3: TGTGCCAGCAGTCCCGGGACAGGGAACATGGGCACTGAAGCTTTCTTT.

This clonotype was observed many times. The chain employs TRBV20-1 and TRBJ1-1, with TRBD1 matching over 9 bases. J was trimmed by 4 bases and V by 3 bases; bases with no gene match: 0. The CDR3 is made up of 12 amino acids. Germline values: CDR1 DFQATT, CDR2 SNEGSKA (reference sequence). The CDR3 reads CSARDRGTEAFF. The CDR3 DNA reads as TGCAGTGCTAGGGACAGGGGCACTGAAGCTTTCTTT.

The chain links TRBV11-3 to TRBJ1-2, with D hard to call. From germline, CDR1 is SGHNT and CDR2 YENEEA. This CDR3 is 12 amino acids long. V was clipped by 0 bases and J by 8 bases, with 7 bases between them. The CDR3 sequence is CASSLDGVGYTF. CDR3 DNA: TGTGCCAGCAGCTTAGATGGGGTCGGCTACACCTTC.

This clonotype was recorded a few times. This chain joins TRBV7-9 and TRBJ1-1; tentative D call: TRBD1 (6 bases). V gave up 2 bases and J gave up 6 bases, with 10 bases separating them. CDR1 SEHNR and CDR2 FQNEAQ come from the germline V gene (reference sequence). This CDR3 is built from 13 residues. The CDR3: CASSLYRVAEAFF. CDR3 sequence (DNA): TGTGCCAGCAGCTTATACAGGGTAGCTGAAGCTTTCTTT.

This clonotype was seen more than once but under ten times. Written as DNA, the CDR3 is TGCAGTGCTAAGAAGGGGGGCCTCGCAGATACGCAGTATTTT. Translation: CSAKKGGLADTQYF. V usage is TRBV20-1 and J usage is TRBJ2-3, with D perhaps being TRBD1 or TRBD2 (6 bases each). The germline CDR1 and CDR2 sequences are DFQATT and SNEGSKA (reference sequence). Between the trimmed V and J ends, which lost 4 bases and 4 bases, there was a span of 15 bases. CDR3 length: 14 residues.

In its sample, this clonotype was seen once. The V call is TRBV20-1, the J call TRBJ1-4; D remains ambiguous. The CDR3 contains 12 residues. CDR1 is DFQATT, CDR2 SNEGSKA, per germline (reference sequence). The ends were cut back, 3 bases at V and 5 bases at J, with 7 bases in the middle. The CDR3 bases are TGCAGTGCTAGGATCCAGAATGAAAAACTGTTTTTT. Its translation is CSARIQNEKLFF.

CDR3 nucleotides: TGTGCCAGCAGTCCGGACCATCCCAACTATGGCTACACCTTC. This sequence encodes CASSPDHPNYGYTF. The chain combines TRBV27 with TRBJ1-2, with D unresolved. This CDR3 spans 14 amino acids. The V gene lost 5 bases and the J gene lost 2 bases, with 12 bases spanning the gap. Germline-derived CDR1 and CDR2 are MNHEY and SMNVEV (reference sequence).

J is TRBJ2-1 and V is TRBV4-2, with TRBD2 identical over 7 bases. This CDR3 contains 15 residues. Germline V gene sequence: CDR1 LGHNA, CDR2 YNFKEQ. The J segment lost 14 bases and the V segment lost 2 bases, leaving 15 bases of the junction unmatched. The CDR3 spells CASSQRWQRGGGEFF. The CDR3 region has the DNA TGTGCCAGCAGCCAACGATGGCAGCGGGGTGGGGGGGAGTTCTTC.

In this sample, this clonotype turned up a few times. This rearrangement joins TRBV5-1 to TRBJ1-4; 8 bases are a match to TRBD1. CDR3 length equals 15 residues. Germline CDR1 is SGHRS and CDR2 is YFSETQ. V lost 3 bases and J lost 8; bases outside the gene matches: 9. As DNA, the CDR3 is TGCGCCAGCAGCTCAGCCGGGACAGGCGTAGAAAAACTGTTTTTT. Translating gives CASSSAGTGVEKLFF.

The gene calls are TRBV7-6 and TRBJ2-5, with D tentatively TRBD2 (5 bases). V was shortened by 2 bases and J by 5 bases, with 15 bases between the two germline ends. Germline V gene sequence: CDR1 SGHVS, CDR2 FNYEAQ. The CDR3 spans 15 residues. The CDR3 region has the DNA TGTGCCAGCAGCTTACAGCCGGGGTCTTGGGAGACCCAGTACTTC. It is translated as CASSLQPGSWETQYF.